The source of this T cell receptor (beta chain) is a study of Ad26.COV2.S vaccination and SARS-CoV-2 variants. Overall study context: Each vaccinee took Ad26.COV2.S intramuscularly, once or twice 56 days apart. The study, taken as a whole, reports: Spike-specific TCR breadth was greater after Ad26.COV2.S than placebo. The study found similar non-spike TCR breadth in vaccine and placebo recipients.

TCRdb's copy holds only in-frame clones and misses some; the assay was immunoSEQ multiplex PCR. The table has about 400,000 clones, about 88% seen once. Treatment reported: about 20 received Ad26.COV2.S at low or high dose, single or two shots; 5 received placebo; per-sample allocation not given. Sampling was done on day 63 after the first vaccine or placebo injection. J was trimmed by 4 bases and V by 4 bases; bases with no gene match: 3. The V gene's germline CDR1 is SGHDT and CDR2 YYEEEE. There are 16 residues in the CDR3. For this clone: The target antigen is unknown.

The sequence derives from a person between 18 and 65 years old who received the Ad26.COV2.S COVID-19 vaccine or a placebo. Sample: peripheral blood, taken in a trial of Ad26.COV2.S vaccine versus placebo. The chain recombines TRBV5-6 with TRBJ2-2; 14 bases match TRBD2. The CDR3 is CASSGLAGGFTGELFF. CDR3 in DNA: TGTGCCAGCAGCGGACTAGCGGGGGGATTCACCGGGGAGCTGTTTTTT.